This entry lists 10 T cell receptor beta chains sequenced from one sample in a study of cytomegalovirus exposure and HLA in healthy donors. The PCR was carried out with 60 Vbeta primers and 13 Jbeta primers. Libraries were prepared by immunoSEQ multiplex PCR; TCRdb keeps only in-frame clonotypes and omits some of them. There are 85,000 to 100,000 clones in the sample; under 85% occur only once, and more than 3% lies in the top ten. Sequenced input: PBMCs. The origin of the receptors is a female donor in good health and CMV-seropositive.

The chain joins TRBV27 to TRBJ1-2; TRBD1 matches at 7 bases. From germline, CDR1 is MNHEY and CDR2 SMNVEV (reference sequence). The CDR3 spans 14 residues. V lost 6 bases and J lost 6; bases outside the gene matches: 10. CDR3 nucleotides: TGTGCCAGCAGCCCATCAACAGGGGCGGATGGCTACACCTTC. Its protein is CASSPSTGADGYTF.

V gene TRBV28 combines with J gene TRBJ2-4, with TRBD1 identical over 7 bases. The CDR3 runs to 13 residues. Germline V CDR1 and CDR2: MDHEN, SYDVKM. The V and J ends lost 7 bases and 10 bases, in that order; junction bases with no gene match: 10. CDR3 bases: TGTGCCAGCACTAGACAGGGTCCTGGAATTCAGTACTTC. It is translated as CASTRQGPGIQYF.

This chain uses TRBV9 with TRBJ1-5; D is perhaps TRBD1 (5 bases). This CDR3 region has 14 residues. V was shortened by 4 bases and J by 7 bases, with 15 bases between the two germline ends. Germline values: CDR1 SGDLS, CDR2 YYNGEE. The CDR3 nucleotides are TGTGCCAGCAGCACTACAGGATCTCGGCAGCCCCAGCATTTT. Residues: CASSTTGSRQPQHF. Full variable domain (missing parts from reference TRBV9 and TRBJ1-5): DSGVTQTPKHLITATGQRVTLRCSPRSGDLSVYWYQQSLDQGLQFLIQYYNGEERAKGNILERFSAQQFPDLHSELNLSSLELGDSALYFCASSTTGSRQPQHFGDGTRLSIL.

V usage is TRBV10-1 and J usage is TRBJ1-1, with 7 bases that match TRBD1. Germline V lookup: CDR1 WNHNN, CDR2 SYGVQD (reference sequence). This CDR3 has 13 residues. The trim removed 8 bases at V and 2 bases at J, leaving 5 bases unmatched. This chain's CDR3 is CASQQGINTEAFF. DNA of the CDR3: TGCGCCAGCCAACAGGGGATTAACACTGAAGCTTTCTTT.

The V gene is TRBV6-5, the J gene TRBJ1-3; 8 nucleotides align to TRBD1. The CDR3 spans 13 residues. The V gene end was trimmed by 6 bases and the J gene end by 4 bases; junction bases not matched to a gene: 2. Germline V lookup: CDR1 MNHEY, CDR2 SVGAGI. In DNA, the CDR3 is TGTGCCAGCAGCGGACAGGGAGGAAACACCATATATTTT. Protein product: CASSGQGGNTIYF.

V is TRBV7-8 and J is TRBJ2-5, with 12 bases matching TRBD2. CDR3 length equals 16 residues. Germline V gene lookup returns CDR1 SGHVS and CDR2 FQNEAQ. The trim removed 5 bases at V and 5 bases at J, leaving 9 bases unmatched. The CDR3 reads CASSQASGRAMETQYF. The CDR3 coding sequence is TGTGCCAGCAGCCAAGCTAGCGGGAGGGCCATGGAGACCCAGTACTTC.

The chain employs TRBV2 and TRBJ2-1; D unresolved. V was shortened by 6 bases and J by 10 bases, with 16 bases between the two germline ends. Germline values: CDR1 SNHLY, CDR2 FYNNEI. This CDR3 has 13 amino acids. In nucleotides, the CDR3 is TGTGCCAGCAGATCGCTAGTATCCTCCGAGCAGTTCTTC. Its protein is CASRSLVSSEQFF.

This sequence joins TRBV27 and TRBJ2-2, with TRBD2 identical over 8 bases. This CDR3 is 16 amino acids long. J was trimmed by 3 bases and V by 11 bases; bases with no gene match: 14. Germline CDR1 MNHEY, CDR2 SMNVEV (reference sequence). The CDR3 coding sequence is TGTGCCGCCGGTCAGGGGACTAGTGCTGACACCGGGGAGCTGTTTTTT. Amino acids: CAAGQGTSADTGELFF.

The J gene is TRBJ1-1, the V gene TRBV5-1; perhaps TRBD1 as D (5 bases). CDR1 is SGHRS and CDR2 is YFSETQ in the germline V gene. CDR3 length equals 15 residues. Trimming took off 3 bases at V and 1 base at J, with 13 bases between the two ends. This CDR3 reads CASSYRSGGNTEAFF. DNA of the CDR3: TGCGCCAGCAGCTATAGATCCGGGGGGAACACTGAAGCTTTCTTT. Full variable domain (outside the CDR3, taken from reference TRBV5-1 and TRBJ1-1): KAGVTQTPRYLIKTRGQQVTLSCSPISGHRSVSWYQQTPGQGLQFLFEYFSETQRNKGNFPGRFSGRQFSNSRSEMNVSTLELGDSALYLCASSYRSGGNTEAFFGQGTRLTVV.

The chain uses TRBV19 and TRBJ2-1; maybe TRBD2 (5 bases). Deletions cut 7 bases from V and 4 bases from J, with 5 bases between. Germline lookup yields CDR1 LNHDA and CDR2 SQIVND (reference sequence). This CDR3 region has 11 residues. This CDR3 reads CASTGYNEQFF. CDR3 bases: TGTGCCAGTACGGGGTACAATGAGCAGTTCTTC. Looking up the rest from reference TRBV19 and TRBJ2-1 gives the full variable domain: DGGITQSPKYLFRKEGQNVTLSCEQNLNHDAMYWYRQDPGQGLRLIYYSQIVNDFQKGDIAEGYSVSREKKESFPLTVTSAQKNPTAFYLCASTGYNEQFFGPGTRLTVL.